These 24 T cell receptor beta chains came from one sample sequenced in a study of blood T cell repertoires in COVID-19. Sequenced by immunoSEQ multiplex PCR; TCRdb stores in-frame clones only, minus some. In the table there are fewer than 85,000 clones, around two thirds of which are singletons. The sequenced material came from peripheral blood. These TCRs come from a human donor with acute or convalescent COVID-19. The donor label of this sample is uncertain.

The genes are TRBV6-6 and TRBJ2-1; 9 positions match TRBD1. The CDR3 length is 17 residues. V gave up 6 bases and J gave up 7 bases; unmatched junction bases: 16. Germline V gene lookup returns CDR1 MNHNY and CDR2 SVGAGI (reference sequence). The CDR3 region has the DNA TGTGCCAGCAGACGAGTACAGGGGGCGGGGAATCAAAATGAGCAGTTCTTC. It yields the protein CASRRVQGAGNQNEQFF.

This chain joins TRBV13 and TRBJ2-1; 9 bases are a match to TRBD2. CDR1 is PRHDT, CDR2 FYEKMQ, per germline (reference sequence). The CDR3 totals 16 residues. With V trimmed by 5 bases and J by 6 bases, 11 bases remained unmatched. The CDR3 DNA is TGTGCCAGCAGCCGAATTCCGGGACTAGCCTCCAATGAGCAGTTCTTC. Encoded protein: CASSRIPGLASNEQFF.

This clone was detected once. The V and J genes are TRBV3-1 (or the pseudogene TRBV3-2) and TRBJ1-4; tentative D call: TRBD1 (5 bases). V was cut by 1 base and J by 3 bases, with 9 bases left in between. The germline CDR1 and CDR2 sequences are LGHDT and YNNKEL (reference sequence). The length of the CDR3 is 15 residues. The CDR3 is CASSQGDSPNEKLFF. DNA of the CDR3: TGTGCCAGCAGCCAAGGAGACAGTCCTAATGAAAAACTGTTTTTT.

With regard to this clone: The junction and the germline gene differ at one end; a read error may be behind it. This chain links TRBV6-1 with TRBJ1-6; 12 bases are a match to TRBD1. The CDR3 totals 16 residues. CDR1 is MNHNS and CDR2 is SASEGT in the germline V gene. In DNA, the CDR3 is TGTGCCAGCAGGGAAGGGACAGGGGGCGGAATGTCACCCCTCCACTTT. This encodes CASREGTGGGMSPLHF.

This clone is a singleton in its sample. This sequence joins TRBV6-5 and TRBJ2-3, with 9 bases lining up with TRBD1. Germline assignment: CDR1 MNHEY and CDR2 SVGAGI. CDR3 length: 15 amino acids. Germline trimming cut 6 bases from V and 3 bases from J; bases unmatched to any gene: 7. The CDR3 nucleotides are TGTGCCAGCAGATCACCGGGACAGGGTACAGATACGCAGTATTTT. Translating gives CASRSPGQGTDTQYF.

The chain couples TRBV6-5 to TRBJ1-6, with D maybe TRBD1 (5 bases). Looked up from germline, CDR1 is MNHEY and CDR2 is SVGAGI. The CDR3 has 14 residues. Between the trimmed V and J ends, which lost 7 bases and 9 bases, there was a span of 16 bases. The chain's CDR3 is CASNRGGVGSPLHF. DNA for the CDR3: TGTGCCAGCAACCGGGGAGGGGTGGGTTCACCCCTCCACTTT.

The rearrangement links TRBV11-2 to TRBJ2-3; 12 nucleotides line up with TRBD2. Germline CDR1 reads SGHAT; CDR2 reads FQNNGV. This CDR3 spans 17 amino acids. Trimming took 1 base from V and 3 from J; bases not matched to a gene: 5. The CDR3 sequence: CASSLGALAGGTDTQYF. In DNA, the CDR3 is TGTGCCAGCAGCTTAGGGGCACTAGCGGGAGGAACAGATACGCAGTATTTT.

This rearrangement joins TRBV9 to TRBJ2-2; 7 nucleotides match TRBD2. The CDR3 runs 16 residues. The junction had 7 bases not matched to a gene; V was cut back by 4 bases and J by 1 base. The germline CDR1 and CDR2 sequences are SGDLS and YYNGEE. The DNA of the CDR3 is TGTGCCAGCAGCCCCCGGGCTAGCGGGAACACCGGGGAGCTGTTTTTT. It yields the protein CASSPRASGNTGELFF.

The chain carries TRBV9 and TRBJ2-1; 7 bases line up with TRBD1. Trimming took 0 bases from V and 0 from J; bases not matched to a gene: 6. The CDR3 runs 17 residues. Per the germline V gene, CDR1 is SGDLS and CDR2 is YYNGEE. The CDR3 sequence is CASSVGPGGDSYNEQFF. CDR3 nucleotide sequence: TGTGCCAGCAGCGTAGGCCCAGGGGGAGACTCCTACAATGAGCAGTTCTTC.

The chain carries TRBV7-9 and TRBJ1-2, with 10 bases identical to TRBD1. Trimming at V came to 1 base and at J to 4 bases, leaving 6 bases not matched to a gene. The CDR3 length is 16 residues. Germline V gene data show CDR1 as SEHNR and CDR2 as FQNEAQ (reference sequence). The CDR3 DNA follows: TGTGCCAGCAGCTTAGGTCGGGACAGGGGTTTCTATGGCTACACCTTC. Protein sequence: CASSLGRDRGFYGYTF.

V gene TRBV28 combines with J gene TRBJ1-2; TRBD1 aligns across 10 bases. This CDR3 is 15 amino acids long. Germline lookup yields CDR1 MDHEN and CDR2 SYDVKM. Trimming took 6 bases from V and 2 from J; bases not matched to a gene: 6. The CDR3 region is CASRGQGVLNYGYTF. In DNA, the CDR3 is TGTGCCAGCAGAGGACAGGGGGTATTAAACTATGGCTACACCTTC.

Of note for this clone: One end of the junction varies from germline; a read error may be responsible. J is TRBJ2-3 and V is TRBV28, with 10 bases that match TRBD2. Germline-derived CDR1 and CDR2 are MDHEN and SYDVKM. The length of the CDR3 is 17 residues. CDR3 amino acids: CASSLTRGGLAGEGYRF. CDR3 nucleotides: TGTGCCAGCAGTTTAACCCGGGGGGGTCTAGCGGGAGAGGGATACCGTTTT.

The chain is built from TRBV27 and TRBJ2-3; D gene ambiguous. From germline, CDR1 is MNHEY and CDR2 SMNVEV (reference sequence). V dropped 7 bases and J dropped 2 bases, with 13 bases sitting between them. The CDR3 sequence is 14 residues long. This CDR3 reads CASTPGYATDTQYF. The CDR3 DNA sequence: TGTGCCAGCACCCCCGGGTACGCCACAGATACGCAGTATTTT.

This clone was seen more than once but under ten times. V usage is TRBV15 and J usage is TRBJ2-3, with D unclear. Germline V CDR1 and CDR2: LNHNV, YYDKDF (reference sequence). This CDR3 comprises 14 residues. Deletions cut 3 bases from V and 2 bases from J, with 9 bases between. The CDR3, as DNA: TGTGCCACCAGCAGGTCACAGACCACAGATACGCAGTATTTT. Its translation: CATSRSQTTDTQYF. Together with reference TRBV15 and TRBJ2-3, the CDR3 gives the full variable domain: DAMVIQNPRYQVTQFGKPVTLSCSQTLNHNVMYWYQQKSSQAPKLLFHYYDKDFNNEADTPDNFQSRRPNTSFCFLDIRSPGLGDTAMYLCATSRSQTTDTQYFGPGTRLTVL.

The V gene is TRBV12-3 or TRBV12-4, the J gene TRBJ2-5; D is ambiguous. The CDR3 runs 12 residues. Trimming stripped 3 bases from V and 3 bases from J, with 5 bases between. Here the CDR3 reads CASSFGEETQYF. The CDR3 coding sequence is TGTGCCAGCAGTTTCGGTGAAGAGACCCAGTACTTC.

Here the CDR3 reads CASSPWRANYGYTF. The CDR3 region has the DNA TGTGCCAGCAGTCCGTGGAGGGCTAACTATGGCTACACCTTC. V and J are TRBV27 and TRBJ1-2; D call uncertain. V lost 5 bases, J lost 0 bases, and 10 bases lay in between. From germline, CDR1 is MNHEY and CDR2 SMNVEV (reference sequence). This CDR3 region has 14 residues.

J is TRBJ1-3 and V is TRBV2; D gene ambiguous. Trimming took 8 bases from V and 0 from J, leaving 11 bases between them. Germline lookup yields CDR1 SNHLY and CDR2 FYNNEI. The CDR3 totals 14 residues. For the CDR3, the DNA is TGTGCCAGCGGGAGATGGGGCTCTGGAAACACCATATATTTT. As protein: CASGRWGSGNTIYF.

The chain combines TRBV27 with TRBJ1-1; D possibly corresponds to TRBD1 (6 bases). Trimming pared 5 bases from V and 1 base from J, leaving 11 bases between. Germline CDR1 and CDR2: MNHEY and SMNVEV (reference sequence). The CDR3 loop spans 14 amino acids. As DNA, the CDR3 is TGTGCCAGCAGTCTAGGACAGCCGAACACTGAAGCTTTCTTT. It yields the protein CASSLGQPNTEAFF.

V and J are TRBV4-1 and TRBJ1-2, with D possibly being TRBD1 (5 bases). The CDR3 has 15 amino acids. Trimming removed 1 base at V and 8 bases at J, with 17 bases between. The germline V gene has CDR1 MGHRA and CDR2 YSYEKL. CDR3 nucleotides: TGCGCCAGCAGCCAAGTTCAAGGCGGGGGTCTAGGCTACACCTTC. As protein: CASSQVQGGGLGYTF.

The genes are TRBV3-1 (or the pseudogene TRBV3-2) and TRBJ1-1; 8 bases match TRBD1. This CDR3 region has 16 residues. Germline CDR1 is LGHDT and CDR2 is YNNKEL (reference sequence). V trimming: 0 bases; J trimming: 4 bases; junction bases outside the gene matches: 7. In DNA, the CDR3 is TGTGCCAGCAGCCAAGATAGGACAGGGTTAAGCACTGAAGCTTTCTTT. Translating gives CASSQDRTGLSTEAFF.

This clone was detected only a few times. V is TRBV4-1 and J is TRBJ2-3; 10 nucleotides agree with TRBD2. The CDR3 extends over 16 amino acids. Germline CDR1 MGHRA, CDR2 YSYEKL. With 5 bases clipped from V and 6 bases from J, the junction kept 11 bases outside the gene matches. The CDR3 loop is CASSYGTSARGDTQYF. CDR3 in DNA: TGCGCCAGCAGCTATGGGACTAGCGCGAGGGGGGATACGCAGTATTTT.

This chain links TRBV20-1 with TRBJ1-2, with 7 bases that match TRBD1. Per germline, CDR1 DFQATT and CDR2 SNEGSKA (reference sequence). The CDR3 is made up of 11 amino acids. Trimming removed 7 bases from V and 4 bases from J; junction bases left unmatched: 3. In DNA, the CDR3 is TGCAGTGGACAGGGAACCTATGGCTACACCTTC. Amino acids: CSGQGTYGYTF.

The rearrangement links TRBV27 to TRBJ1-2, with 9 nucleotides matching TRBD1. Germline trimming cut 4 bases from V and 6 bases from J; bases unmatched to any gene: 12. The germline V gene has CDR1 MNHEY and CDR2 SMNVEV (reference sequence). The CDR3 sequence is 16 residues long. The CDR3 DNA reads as TGTGCCAGCAGTTCATACAGGGGGCCCCTGGTCGATGGCTACACCTTC. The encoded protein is CASSSYRGPLVDGYTF.

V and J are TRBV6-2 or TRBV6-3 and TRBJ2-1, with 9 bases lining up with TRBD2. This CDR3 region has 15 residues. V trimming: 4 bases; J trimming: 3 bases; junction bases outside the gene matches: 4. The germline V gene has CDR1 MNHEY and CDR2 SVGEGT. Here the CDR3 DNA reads TGTGCCAGCAGTTTAGCGGGAGTGAACTACAATGAGCAGTTCTTC. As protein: CASSLAGVNYNEQFF.